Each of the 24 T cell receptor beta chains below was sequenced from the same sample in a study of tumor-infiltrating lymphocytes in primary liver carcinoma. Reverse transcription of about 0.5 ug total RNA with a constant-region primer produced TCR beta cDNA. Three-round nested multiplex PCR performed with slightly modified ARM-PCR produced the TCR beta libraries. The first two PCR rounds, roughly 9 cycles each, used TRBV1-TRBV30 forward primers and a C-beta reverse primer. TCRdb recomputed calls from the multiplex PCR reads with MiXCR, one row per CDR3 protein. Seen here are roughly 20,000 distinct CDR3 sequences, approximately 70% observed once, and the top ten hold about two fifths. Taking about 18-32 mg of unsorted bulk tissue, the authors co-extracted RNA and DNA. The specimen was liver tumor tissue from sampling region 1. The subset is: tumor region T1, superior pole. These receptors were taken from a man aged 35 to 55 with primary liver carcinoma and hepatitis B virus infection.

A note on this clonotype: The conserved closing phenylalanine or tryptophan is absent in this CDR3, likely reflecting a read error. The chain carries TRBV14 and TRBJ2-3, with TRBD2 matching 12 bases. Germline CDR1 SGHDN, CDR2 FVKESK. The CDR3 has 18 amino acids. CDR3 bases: TGTGCTAGCAGCCAAGGGTTCGGGACTAGCGGGAGCACAGATACGCAGTATTTG. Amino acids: CASSQGFGTSGSTDTQYL.

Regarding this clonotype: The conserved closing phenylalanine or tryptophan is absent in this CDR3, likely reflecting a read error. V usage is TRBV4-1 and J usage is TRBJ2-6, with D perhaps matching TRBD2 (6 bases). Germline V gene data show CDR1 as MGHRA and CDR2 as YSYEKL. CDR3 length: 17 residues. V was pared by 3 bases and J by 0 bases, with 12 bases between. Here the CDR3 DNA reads TGCGCCAGCAGCCAGACTGCCGGGGGCTCTGGGGCCAACGTCCTGACTCCC. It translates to CASSQTAGGSGANVLTP.

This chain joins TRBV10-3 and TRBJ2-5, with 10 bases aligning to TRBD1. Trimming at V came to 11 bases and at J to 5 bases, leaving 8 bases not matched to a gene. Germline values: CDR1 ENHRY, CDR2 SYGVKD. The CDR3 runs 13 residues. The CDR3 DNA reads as TGTGCCGTGAGTGACAGGGGGCGTGAGACCCAGTACTTC. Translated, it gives CAVSDRGRETQYF.

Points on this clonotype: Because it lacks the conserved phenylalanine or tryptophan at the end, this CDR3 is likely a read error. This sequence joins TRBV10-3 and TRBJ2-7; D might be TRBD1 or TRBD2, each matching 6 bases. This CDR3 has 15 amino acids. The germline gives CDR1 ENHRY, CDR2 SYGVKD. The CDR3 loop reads CAVGGTLISSYEQYI. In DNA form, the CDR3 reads TGCGCCGTCGGCGGGACACTCATAAGCTCCTACGAGCAGTACATC.

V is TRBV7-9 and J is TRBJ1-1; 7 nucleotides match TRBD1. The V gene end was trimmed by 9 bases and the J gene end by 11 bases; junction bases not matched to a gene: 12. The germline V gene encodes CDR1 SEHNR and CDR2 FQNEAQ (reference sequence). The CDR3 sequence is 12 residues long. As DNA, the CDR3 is TGTGCCAGTACCCAGACAGGGTTCGTTGCTTTCTTT. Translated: CASTQTGFVAFF.

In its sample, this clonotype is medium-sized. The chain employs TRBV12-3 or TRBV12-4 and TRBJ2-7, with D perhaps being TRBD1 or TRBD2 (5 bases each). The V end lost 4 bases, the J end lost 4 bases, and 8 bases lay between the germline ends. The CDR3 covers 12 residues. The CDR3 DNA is TGTGCCAGCAGTTGGGGCGGGTACGAGCAGTACTTC. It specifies CASSWGGYEQYF.

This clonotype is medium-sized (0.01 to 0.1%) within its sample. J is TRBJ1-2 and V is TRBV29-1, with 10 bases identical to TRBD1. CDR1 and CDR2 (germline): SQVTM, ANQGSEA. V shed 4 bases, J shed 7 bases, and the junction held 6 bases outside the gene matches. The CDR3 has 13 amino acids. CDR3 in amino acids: CSVARDRGRGYTF. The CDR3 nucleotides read TGCAGCGTTGCTCGGGACAGGGGACGTGGCTACACCTTC.

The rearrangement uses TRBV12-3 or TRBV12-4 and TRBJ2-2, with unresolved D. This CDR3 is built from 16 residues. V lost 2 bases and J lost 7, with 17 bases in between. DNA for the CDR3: TGTGCCAGCAGTTTATACCAAGGGTCCAATATCGGGGAGCTGTTTTTT. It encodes CASSLYQGSNIGELFF.

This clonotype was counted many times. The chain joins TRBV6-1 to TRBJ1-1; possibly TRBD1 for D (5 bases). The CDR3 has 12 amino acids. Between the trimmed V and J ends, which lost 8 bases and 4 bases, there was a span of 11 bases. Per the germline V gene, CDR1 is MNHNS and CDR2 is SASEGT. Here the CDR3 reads CASGGHGTEAFF. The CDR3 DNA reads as TGTGCCAGCGGTGGACACGGCACTGAAGCTTTCTTT.

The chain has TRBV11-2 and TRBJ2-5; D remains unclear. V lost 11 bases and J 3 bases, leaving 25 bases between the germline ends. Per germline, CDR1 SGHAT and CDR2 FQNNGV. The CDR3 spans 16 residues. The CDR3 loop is CASGQTPGVGKETQYF. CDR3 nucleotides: TGTGCCTCCGGCCAAACTCCTGGCGTGGGGAAAGAGACCCAGTACTTC.

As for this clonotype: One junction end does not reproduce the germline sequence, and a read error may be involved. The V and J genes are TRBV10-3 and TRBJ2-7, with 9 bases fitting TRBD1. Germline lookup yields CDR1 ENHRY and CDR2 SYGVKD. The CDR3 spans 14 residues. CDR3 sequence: CAINDNGQGMEQYF. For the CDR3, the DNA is TGTGCCATCAATGATAATGGACAGGGGATGGAGCAGTACTTT.

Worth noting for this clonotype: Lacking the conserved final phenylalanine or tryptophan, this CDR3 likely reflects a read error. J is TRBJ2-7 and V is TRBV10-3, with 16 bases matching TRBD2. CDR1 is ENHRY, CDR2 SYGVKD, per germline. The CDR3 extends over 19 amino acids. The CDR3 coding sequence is TGTGACATCACCAGACGATCGGGACTAGCGGGAGGGTTCTCCTACGAGCAGTACCTC. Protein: CDITRRSGLAGGFSYEQYL.

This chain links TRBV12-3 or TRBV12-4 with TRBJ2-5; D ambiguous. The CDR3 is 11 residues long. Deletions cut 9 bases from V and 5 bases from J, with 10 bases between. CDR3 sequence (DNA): TGTGCCAGTGGCTCACCGGAGACCCAGTACTTC. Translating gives CASGSPETQYF.

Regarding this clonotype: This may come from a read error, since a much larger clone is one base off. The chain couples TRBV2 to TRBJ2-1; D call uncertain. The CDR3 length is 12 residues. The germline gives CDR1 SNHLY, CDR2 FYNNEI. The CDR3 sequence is CANTSEYTEQFF. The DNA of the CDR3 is TGTGCCAACACCTCAGAATACACTGAGCAGTTCTTC.

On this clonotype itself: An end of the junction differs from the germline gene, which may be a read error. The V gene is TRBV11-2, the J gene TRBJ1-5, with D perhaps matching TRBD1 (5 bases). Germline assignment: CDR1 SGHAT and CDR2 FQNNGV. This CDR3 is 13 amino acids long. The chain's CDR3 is CASNLDGRQPQHF. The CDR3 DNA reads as TGTGCCAGCAACTTAGATGGCAGACAGCCTCAGCATTTT.

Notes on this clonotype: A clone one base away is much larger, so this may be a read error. In nucleotides, the CDR3 is TGTGCCAGTAGCTTCCCCGGACTGTCCACAGATACGCCGTATTTT. Residues: CASSFPGLSTDTPYF. J is TRBJ2-3 and V is TRBV11-1, with D perhaps matching TRBD2 (5 bases). Germline CDR1 and CDR2: SGHAT and FQDESV (reference sequence). The CDR3 is 15 residues long.

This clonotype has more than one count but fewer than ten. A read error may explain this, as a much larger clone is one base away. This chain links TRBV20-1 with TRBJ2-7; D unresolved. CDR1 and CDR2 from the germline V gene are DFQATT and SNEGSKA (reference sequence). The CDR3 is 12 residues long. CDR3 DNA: TGCAATGCTAGTTGGCCGTCCTACGAGCAGTACTTC. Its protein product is CNASWPSYEQYF.

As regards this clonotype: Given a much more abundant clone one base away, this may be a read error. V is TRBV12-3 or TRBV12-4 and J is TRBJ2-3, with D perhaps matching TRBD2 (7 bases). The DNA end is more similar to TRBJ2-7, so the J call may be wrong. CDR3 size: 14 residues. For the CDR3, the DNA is TGTGCCAACATCCTAGCGGCTGGACAGCCCGAGCAGTACTTC. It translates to CANILAAGQPEQYF.

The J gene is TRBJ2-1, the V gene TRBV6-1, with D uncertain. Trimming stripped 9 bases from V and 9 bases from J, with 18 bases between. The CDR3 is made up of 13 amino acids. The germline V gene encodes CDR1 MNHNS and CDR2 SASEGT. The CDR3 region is CASMLSQHIEQFF. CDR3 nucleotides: TGTGCCAGTATGCTAAGTCAACACATTGAGCAGTTCTTC.

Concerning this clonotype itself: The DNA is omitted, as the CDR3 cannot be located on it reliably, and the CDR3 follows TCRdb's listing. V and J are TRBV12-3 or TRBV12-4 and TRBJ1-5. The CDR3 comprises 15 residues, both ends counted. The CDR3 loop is CVSSFGQGSNRPQRF.

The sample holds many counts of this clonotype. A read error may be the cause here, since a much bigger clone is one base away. CDR3 in DNA: TGCGCCAGCAGCTTGTTGTGGGACATTATCTACGAGCAGTACTTC. Protein product: CASSLLWDIIYEQYF. The genes are TRBV5-1 and TRBJ2-7; maybe TRBD1 (6 bases). The CDR3 has 15 amino acids. In germline, CDR1 is SGHRS, CDR2 YFSETQ. Trimming shortened V by 1 base and J by 3 bases, and 14 bases separated the two germline ends.

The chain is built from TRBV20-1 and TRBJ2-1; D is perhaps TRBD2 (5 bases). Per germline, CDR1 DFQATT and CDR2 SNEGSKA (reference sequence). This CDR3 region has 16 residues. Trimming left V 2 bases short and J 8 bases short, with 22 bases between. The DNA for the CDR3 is TGCAGTGCTAGATCCCGAGCGGAGCTCTCTTCTCATGAGCAGTTCTTC. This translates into CSARSRAELSSHEQFF.

For the CDR3, the DNA is TGCGCCAGCAGCCAAGAGGTTGTGACAGAGCCTAGCAATCAGCCCCAGCATTTT. It specifies CASSQEVVTEPSNQPQHF. This chain connects TRBV4-1 to TRBJ1-5; the D gene is possibly TRBD1 (5 bases). The CDR3 spans 18 residues. Trimming shortened V by 0 bases and J by 0 bases, and 15 bases separated the two germline ends. Germline-derived CDR1 and CDR2 are MGHRA and YSYEKL.

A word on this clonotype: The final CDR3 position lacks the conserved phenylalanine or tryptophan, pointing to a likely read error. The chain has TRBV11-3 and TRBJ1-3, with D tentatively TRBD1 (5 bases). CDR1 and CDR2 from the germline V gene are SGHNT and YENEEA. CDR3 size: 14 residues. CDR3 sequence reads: CAGSLYGAGSTIYL. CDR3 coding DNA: TGTGCCGGCAGCTTATACGGGGCTGGAAGCACCATATATTTA.